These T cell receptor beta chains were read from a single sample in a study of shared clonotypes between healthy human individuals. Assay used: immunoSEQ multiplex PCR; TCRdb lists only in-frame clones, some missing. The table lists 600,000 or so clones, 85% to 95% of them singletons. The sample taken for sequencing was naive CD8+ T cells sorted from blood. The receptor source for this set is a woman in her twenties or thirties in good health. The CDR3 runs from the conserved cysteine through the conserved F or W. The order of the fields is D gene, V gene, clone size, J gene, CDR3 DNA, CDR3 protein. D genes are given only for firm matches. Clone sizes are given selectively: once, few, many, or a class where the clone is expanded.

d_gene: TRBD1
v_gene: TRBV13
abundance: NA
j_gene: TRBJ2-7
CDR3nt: TGTGCCAGCAGCCCAGGGGCAGGGGGCTACGAGCAGTACTTC
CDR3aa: CASSPGAGGYEQYF

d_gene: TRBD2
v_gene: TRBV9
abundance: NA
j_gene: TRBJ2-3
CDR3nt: TGTGCCAGCAGCGTCATGGGCGCGGGAGTCGGAGATACGCAGTATTTT
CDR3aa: CASSVMGAGVGDTQYF

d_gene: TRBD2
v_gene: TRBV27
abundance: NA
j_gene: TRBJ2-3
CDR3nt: TGTGCCAGCAGTATGACTAGCGGGAGATTCCGGGATACGCAGTATTTT
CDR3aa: CASSMTSGRFRDTQYF

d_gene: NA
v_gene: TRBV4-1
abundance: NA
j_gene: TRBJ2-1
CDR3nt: TGCGCCAGCAGCCGGGGAGGAGGGAGATTGGGTGAGCAGTTCTTC
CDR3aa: CASSRGGGRLGEQFF

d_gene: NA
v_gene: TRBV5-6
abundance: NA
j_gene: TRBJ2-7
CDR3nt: TGTGCCAGCAGCTTGGCCAGGGACATCACCTACGAGCAGTACTTC
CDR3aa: CASSLARDITYEQYF

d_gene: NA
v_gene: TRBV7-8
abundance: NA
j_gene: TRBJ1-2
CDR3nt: TGTGCCAGCAGCTTGGGGCCGGAGACTAACTATGGCTACACCTTC
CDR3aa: CASSLGPETNYGYTF

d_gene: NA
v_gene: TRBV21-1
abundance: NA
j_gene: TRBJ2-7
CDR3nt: TGTGCCAGCAGCAAAGGACCGACTAGCGGGGCGACTTCTCCTTCCTACGAGCAGTACTTC
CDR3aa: CASSKGPTSGATSPSYEQYF

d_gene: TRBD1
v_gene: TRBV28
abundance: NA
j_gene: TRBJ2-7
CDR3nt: TGTGCCAGCAGTTTGACAGGGGCTTACGAGCAGTACTTC
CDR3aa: CASSLTGAYEQYF

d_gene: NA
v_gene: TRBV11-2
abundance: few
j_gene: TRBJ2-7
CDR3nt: TGTGCCAGCAGCTCCACACTATCCTACGAGCAGTACTTC
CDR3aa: CASSSTLSYEQYF

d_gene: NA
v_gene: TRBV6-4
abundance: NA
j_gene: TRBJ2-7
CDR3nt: TGTGCCAGCAGTGACTCGTGTCGGGGAACGAGGGAGCCCCACGAGCAGTACTTC
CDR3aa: CASSDSCRGTREPHEQYF

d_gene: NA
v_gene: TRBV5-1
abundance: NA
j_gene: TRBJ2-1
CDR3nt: TGCGCCAGCAGCTTGAAGGCGGCAACCTACAATGAGCAGTTCTTC
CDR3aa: CASSLKAATYNEQFF

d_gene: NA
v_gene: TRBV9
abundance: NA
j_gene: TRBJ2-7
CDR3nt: TGTGCCAGCAGCGTAGCTGTTTCCGGTACCTACGAGCAGTACTTC
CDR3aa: CASSVAVSGTYEQYF

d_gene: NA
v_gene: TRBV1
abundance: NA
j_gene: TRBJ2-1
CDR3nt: TGCACCAGCAGCCAAGATAGAAGCAATGAGCAGTTCTTC
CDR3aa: CTSSQDRSNEQFF

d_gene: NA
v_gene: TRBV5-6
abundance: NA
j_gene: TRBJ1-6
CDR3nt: TGTGCCAGCACCAAGTACAGGGTTTCGGAGACACCCCTCCACTTT
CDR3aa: CASTKYRVSETPLHF

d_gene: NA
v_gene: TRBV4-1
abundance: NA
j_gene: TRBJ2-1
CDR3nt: TGCGCCAGCAGCCTTGATACGGGGTCCTACAATGAGCAGTTCTTC
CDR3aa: CASSLDTGSYNEQFF

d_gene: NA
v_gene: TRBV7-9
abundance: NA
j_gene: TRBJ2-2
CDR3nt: TGTGCCAGCAGGCCATGGATACCCGCGGCCACCGGGGAGCTGTTTTTT
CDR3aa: CASRPWIPAATGELFF

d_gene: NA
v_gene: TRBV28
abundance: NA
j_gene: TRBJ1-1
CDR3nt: TGTGCCAGCAGTTCGTGGACCGTGTCCGTGAACACTGAAGCTTTCTTT
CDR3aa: CASSSWTVSVNTEAFF

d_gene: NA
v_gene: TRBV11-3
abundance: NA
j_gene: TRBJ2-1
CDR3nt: TGTGCCAGCAGCTTAGCCGGGAACGTTTACAATGAGCAGTTCTTC
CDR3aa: CASSLAGNVYNEQFF

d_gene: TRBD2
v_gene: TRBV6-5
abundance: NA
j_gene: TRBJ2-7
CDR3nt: TGTGCCAGCAGCCCCGGGACTAGCGGATACGAGCAGTACTTC
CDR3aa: CASSPGTSGYEQYF

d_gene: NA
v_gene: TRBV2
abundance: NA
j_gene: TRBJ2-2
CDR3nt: TGTGCCAGCAGCATGACAGAGAACACCGGGGAGCTGTTTTTT
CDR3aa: CASSMTENTGELFF

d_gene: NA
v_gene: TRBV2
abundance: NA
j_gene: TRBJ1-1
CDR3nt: TGTGCCAGCAGTGCTACAGGGCTCACTGAAGCTTTCTTT
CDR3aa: CASSATGLTEAFF

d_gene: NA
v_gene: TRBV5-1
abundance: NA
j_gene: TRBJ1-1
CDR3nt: TGCGCCAGCAGCTTCCGGGCGAACACTGAAGCTTTCTTT
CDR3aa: CASSFRANTEAFF

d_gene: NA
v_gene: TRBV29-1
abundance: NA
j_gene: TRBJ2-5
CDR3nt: TGCAGCGTTGAAGAATTTTGGGTGGCAGGAGTTGAGACCCAGTACTTC
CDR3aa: CSVEEFWVAGVETQYF

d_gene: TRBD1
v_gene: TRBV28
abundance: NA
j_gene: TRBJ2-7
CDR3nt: TGTGCCAGCAGTTTCACAGGGGATCGCTACGAGCAGTACTTC
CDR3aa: CASSFTGDRYEQYF

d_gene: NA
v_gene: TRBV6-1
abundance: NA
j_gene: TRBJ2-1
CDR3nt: TGTGCCAGCAGTGAAGCTTGGTGGGTCGAGGGCCACCACTACAATGAGCAGTTCTTC
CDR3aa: CASSEAWWVEGHHYNEQFF

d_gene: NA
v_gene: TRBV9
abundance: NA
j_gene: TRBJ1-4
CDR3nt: TGTGCCAGCAGCGTTCTTGGCGAAAAACTGTTTTTT
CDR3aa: CASSVLGEKLFF

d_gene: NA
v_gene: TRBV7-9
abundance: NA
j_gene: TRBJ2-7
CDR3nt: TGTGCCAGCAGCTTAGGCGGGTCCGACTACGAGCAGTACTTC
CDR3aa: CASSLGGSDYEQYF

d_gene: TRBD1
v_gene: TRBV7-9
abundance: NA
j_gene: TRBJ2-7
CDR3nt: TGTGCCAGCAGCTTAGCGTACGGACAGGGGGCGAGTGAGCAGTACTTC
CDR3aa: CASSLAYGQGASEQYF

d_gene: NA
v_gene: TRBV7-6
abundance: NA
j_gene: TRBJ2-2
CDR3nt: TGTGCCAGCACCCACGACTCCAGGGGCAGGGCCGGGGAGCTGTTTTTT
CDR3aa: CASTHDSRGRAGELFF

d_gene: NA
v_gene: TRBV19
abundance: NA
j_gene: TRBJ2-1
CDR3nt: TGTGCCAGTAGTTCCGGACTAGGGGGCAATGAGCAGTTCTTC
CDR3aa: CASSSGLGGNEQFF

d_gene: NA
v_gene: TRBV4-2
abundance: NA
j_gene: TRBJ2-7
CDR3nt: TGTGCCAGCAGCTTGGATGAGCGCGGCTCCTACGAGCAGTACTTC
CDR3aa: CASSLDERGSYEQYF

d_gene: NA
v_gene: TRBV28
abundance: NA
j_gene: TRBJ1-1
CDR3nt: TGTGCCAGCAGTATGGGAGGGGGGACTGAAGCTTTCTTT
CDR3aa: CASSMGGGTEAFF

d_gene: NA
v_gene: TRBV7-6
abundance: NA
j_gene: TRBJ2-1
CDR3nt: TGTGCCAGCAGCTCCCCGTTGACGGGGATTGGCTACAATGAGCAGTTCTTC
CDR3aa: CASSSPLTGIGYNEQFF

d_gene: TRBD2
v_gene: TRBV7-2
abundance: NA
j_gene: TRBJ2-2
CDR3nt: TGTGCCAGCAGCTTAGAATGGGTAGCGGGGGCGAACACCGGGGAGCTGTTTTTT
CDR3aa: CASSLEWVAGANTGELFF

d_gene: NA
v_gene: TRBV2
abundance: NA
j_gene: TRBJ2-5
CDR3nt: TGTGCCAGCAGTGAAGGGCAGGGACTTAGGGAGACCCAGTACTTC
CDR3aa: CASSEGQGLRETQYF

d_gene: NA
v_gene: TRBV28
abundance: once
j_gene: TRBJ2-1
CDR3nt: TGTGCCAGCAGCACACAGGGTAGTGAGCAGTTCTTC
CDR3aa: CASSTQGSEQFF

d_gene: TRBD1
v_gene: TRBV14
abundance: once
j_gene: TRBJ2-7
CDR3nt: TGTGCCAGCAGCCTGACAGGGCCCTACGAGCAGTACTTC
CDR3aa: CASSLTGPYEQYF

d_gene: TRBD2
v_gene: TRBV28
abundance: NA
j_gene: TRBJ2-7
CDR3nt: TGTGCCACAACTAGCGGAACCTACGAGCAGTACTTC
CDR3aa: CATTSGTYEQYF

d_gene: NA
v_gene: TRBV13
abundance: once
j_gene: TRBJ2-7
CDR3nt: TGTGCCAGCAGCTTAGGTGGACGGTCCTACGAGCAGTACTTC
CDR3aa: CASSLGGRSYEQYF

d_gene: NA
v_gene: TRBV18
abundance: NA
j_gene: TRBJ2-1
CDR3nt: TGTGCCAGCTCACCACCGTGGGTTCAGGGTGCCCCCTTAACCTACAATGAGCAGTTCTTC
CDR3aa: CASSPPWVQGAPLTYNEQFF

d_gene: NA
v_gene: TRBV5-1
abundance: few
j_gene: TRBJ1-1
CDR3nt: TGCGCCAGCAGCCTCATGAGGGGTGCTGAAGCTTTCTTT
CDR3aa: CASSLMRGAEAFF

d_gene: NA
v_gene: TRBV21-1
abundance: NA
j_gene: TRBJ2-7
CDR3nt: TGTGCCAGCAGCAAAGCGTGTGACGGGAGCTCCTACGAGCAGTACTTC
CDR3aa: CASSKACDGSSYEQYF

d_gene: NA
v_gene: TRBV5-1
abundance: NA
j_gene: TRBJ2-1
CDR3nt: TGCGCCAGCAGCTTGGGGATTGAGAATGAGCAGTTCTTC
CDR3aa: CASSLGIENEQFF